This T cell receptor (beta chain) was observed in a study of OX40 agonist ivuxolimab in advanced cancers. Study summary: Three individuals attained partial responses, comprising one hepatocellular carcinoma case and two cutaneous melanoma cases. Overall study findings and caveats: Compared with CD4+, CD8+ T cells on average had more expanded clones. In the 0.1-3.0 mg/kg groups, partial responders showed among the lowest expansion.

Notes on this clone: Its antigen is currently unknown.

This table comes from immunoSEQ multiplex PCR, and its TCRdb copy is limited to in-frame clones, with some not included. This sample yields about 61,000 clones, of which 82% are seen a single time; around 0.52% belongs to the top ten. The CDR3 runs to 21 residues. Germline-derived CDR1 and CDR2 are MNHEY and SMNVEV (reference sequence). V lost 3 bases to trimming and J lost 3 bases; unmatched junction nucleotides: 22. The receptor was derived from an adult with an advanced solid tumor such as melanoma, head and neck, liver or kidney cancer. Material: CD4+ or CD8+ T cells sorted from blood, obtained in a trial of the OX40 agonist ivuxolimab. V and J are TRBV27 and TRBJ2-1; 8 bases map to TRBD2. The CDR3 region is CASSFSGVAEKFSGIYNEQFF. As DNA, the CDR3 is TGTGCCAGCAGTTTTTCTGGGGTCGCCGAAAAATTTAGCGGGATCTACAATGAGCAGTTCTTC.